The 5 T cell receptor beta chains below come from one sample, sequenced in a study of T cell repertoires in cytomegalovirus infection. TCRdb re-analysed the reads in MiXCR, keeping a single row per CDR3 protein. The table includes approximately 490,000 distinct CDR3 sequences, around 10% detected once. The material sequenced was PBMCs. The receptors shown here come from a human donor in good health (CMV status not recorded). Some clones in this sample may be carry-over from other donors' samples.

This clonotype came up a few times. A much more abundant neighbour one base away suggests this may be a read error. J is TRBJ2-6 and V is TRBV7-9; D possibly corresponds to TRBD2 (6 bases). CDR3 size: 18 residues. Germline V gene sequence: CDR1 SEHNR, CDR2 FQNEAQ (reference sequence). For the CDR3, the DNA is TGTGCCAGCAGGTGGAGCGGAGGGTATTCCTCTGGGACCAACGTCCTGACTTTC. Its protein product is CASRWSGGYSSGTNVLTF.

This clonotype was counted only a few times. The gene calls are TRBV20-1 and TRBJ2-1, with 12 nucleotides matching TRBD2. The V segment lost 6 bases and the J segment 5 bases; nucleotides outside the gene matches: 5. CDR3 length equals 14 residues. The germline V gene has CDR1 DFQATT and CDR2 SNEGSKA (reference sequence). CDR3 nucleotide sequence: TGCAGTGCGTCACTAGCGGGGGGTCACAATGAGCAGTTCTTC. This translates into CSASLAGGHNEQFF.

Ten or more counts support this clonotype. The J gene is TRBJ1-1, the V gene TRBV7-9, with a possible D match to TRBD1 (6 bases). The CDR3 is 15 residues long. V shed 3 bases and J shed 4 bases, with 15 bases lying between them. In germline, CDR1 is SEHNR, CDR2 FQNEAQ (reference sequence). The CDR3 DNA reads TGTGCCAGCAGCTTGGGTACAGGGATGAGCACTGAAGCTTTCTTT. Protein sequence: CASSLGTGMSTEAFF.

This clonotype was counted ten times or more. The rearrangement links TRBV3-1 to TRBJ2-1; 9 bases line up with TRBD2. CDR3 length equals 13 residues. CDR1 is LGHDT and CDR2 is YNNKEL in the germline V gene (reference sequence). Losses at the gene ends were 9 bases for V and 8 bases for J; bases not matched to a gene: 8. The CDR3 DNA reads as TGTGCCAGTCCCCCAGCGGGAGGACATGAGCAGTTCTTC. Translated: CASPPAGGHEQFF.

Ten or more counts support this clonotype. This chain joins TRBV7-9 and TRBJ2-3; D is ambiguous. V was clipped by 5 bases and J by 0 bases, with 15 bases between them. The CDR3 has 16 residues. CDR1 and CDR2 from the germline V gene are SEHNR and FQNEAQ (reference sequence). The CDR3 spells CASSPGAVTSTDTQYF. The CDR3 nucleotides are TGTGCCAGCAGCCCGGGTGCTGTAACGAGCACAGATACGCAGTATTTT.